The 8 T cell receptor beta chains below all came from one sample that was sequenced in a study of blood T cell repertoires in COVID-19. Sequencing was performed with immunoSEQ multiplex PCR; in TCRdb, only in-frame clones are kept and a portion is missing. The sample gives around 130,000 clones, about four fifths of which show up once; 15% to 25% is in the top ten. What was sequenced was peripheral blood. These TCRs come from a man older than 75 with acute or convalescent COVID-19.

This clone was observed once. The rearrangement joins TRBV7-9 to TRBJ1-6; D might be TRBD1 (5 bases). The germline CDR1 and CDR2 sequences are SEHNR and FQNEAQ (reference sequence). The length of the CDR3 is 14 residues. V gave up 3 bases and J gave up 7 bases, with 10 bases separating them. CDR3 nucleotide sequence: TGTGCCAGCAGCTTTGGGGGGGGGAATTCACCCCTCCACTTT. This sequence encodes CASSFGGGNSPLHF.

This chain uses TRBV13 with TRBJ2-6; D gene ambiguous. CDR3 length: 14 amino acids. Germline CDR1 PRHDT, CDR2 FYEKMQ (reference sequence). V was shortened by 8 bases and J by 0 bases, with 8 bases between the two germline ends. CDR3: CASGRYSGANVLTF. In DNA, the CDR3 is TGTGCCAGCGGGCGTTACTCTGGGGCCAACGTCCTGACTTTC.

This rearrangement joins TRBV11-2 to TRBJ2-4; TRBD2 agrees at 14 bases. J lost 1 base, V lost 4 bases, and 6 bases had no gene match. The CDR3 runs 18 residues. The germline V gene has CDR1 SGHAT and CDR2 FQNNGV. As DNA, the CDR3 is TGTGCCAGCAGCTCATTGACTAGCGGGGGGGGTGCCAAAAACATTCAGTACTTC. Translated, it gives CASSSLTSGGGAKNIQYF.

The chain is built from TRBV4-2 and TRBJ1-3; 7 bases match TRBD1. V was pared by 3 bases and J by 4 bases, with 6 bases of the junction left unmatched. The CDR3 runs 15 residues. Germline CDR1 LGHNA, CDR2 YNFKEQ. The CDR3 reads CASSHVDRDGNTIYF. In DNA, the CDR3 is TGTGCCAGCAGCCACGTAGACAGGGACGGAAACACCATATATTTT.

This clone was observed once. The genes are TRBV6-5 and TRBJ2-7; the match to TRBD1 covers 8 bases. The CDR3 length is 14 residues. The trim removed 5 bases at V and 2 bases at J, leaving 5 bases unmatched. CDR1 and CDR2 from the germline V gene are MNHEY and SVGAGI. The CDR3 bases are TGTGCCAGCAGTCCCAGGGGGCAGACCTACGAGCAGTACTTC. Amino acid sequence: CASSPRGQTYEQYF.

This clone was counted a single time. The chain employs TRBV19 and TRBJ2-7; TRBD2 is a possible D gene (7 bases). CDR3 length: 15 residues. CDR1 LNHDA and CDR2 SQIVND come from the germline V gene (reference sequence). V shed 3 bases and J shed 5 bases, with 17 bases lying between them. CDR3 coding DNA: TGTGCCAGTAGTATCCTTCGGGGGGCCTTCGACGAGCAGTACTTC. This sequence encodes CASSILRGAFDEQYF.

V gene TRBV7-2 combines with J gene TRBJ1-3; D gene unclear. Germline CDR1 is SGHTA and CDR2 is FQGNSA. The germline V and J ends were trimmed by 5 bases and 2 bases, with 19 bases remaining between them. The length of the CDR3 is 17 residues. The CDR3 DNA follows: TGTGCCAGCAGCATGGCGGCACTACTCAGTACTGGAAACACCATATATTTT. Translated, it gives CASSMAALLSTGNTIYF.

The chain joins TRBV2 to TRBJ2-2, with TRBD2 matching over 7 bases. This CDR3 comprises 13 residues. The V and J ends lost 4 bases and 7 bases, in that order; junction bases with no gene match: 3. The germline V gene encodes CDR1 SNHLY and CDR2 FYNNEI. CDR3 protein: CASSVGGIGELFF. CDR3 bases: TGTGCCAGCAGTGTGGGAGGGATCGGGGAGCTGTTTTTT.